These T cell receptor beta chains were read from a single sample in a study of technical replicates of blood from a handful of donors. Generated by immunoSEQ multiplex PCR, the TCRdb table keeps only in-frame clones and is missing some. The repertoire holds about 83,000 clones, with about 94% as singletons. Sequenced material: T cells isolated from PBMCs. These receptors originate from a human donor in good health. Both conserved end residues are part of each CDR3. The order of the fields is D gene, CDR3 length, J gene, V gene, clone size, CDR3 protein, CDR3 DNA. D genes are given only for firm matches. Clone size is not always given. Where it is, it says once, few, many or a class for expanded clones.

d_gene: TRBD1
len: 14
j_gene: TRBJ2-4
v_gene: TRBV14
abundance: .
CDR3aa: CASRRTGAKNIQYF
CDR3nt: TGTGCCAGCAGGCGGACAGGAGCCAAAAACATTCAGTACTTC

d_gene: TRBD2
len: 14
j_gene: TRBJ2-7
v_gene: TRBV19
abundance: .
CDR3aa: CASSPGLATYEQYF
CDR3nt: TGTGCCAGTAGTCCGGGACTAGCAACCTACGAGCAGTACTTC

d_gene: TRBD2
len: 19
j_gene: TRBJ2-7
v_gene: TRBV9
abundance: once
CDR3aa: CASSPRSGLAGGPSYEQYF
CDR3nt: TGTGCCAGCAGCCCTAGGTCGGGACTAGCGGGAGGGCCATCCTACGAGCAGTACTTC

d_gene: TRBD2
len: 17
j_gene: TRBJ2-3
v_gene: TRBV5-4
abundance: .
CDR3aa: CASSLGGQREATDTQYF
CDR3nt: TGTGCCAGCAGCTTGGGTGGCCAGCGGGAGGCGACAGATACGCAGTATTTT

d_gene: .
len: 14
j_gene: TRBJ2-5
v_gene: TRBV6-5
abundance: .
CDR3aa: CASSYRPGKETQYF
CDR3nt: TGTGCCAGCAGTTATCGTCCCGGGAAAGAGACCCAGTACTTC

d_gene: TRBD1
len: 14
j_gene: TRBJ1-2
v_gene: TRBV2
abundance: once
CDR3aa: CASSWDRGNYGYTF
CDR3nt: TGTGCCAGCAGTTGGGACAGGGGTAACTATGGCTACACCTTC

d_gene: .
len: 14
j_gene: TRBJ2-7
v_gene: TRBV5-4
abundance: .
CDR3aa: CASSSEPGAYEQYF
CDR3nt: TGTGCCAGCAGCTCGGAACCGGGAGCCTACGAGCAGTACTTC

d_gene: TRBD1
len: 14
j_gene: TRBJ2-1
v_gene: TRBV5-1
abundance: .
CDR3aa: CASSPGTGYNEQFF
CDR3nt: TGCGCCAGCAGCCCAGGGACAGGGTACAATGAGCAGTTCTTC

d_gene: TRBD1
len: 14
j_gene: TRBJ1-1
v_gene: TRBV9
abundance: .
CDR3aa: CASSGGTGRTEAFF
CDR3nt: TGTGCCAGCAGCGGAGGGACAGGGAGAACTGAAGCTTTCTTT

d_gene: TRBD2
len: 14
j_gene: TRBJ2-3
v_gene: TRBV19
abundance: .
CDR3aa: CASRTGTSGNTQYF
CDR3nt: TGTGCCAGTAGGACCGGGACTAGCGGTAATACGCAGTATTTT

d_gene: TRBD2
len: 15
j_gene: TRBJ2-5
v_gene: TRBV28
abundance: .
CDR3aa: CASVFRLAGVETQYF
CDR3nt: TGTGCCAGCGTCTTCAGACTAGCGGGAGTGGAGACCCAGTACTTC

d_gene: TRBD2
len: 17
j_gene: TRBJ2-1
v_gene: TRBV18
abundance: .
CDR3aa: CASQGLAGDRSYNEQFF
CDR3nt: TGTGCCAGCCAGGGACTAGCGGGAGACAGATCCTACAATGAGCAGTTCTTC